This is a list of T cell receptor beta chains from one sample in a study of shared clonotypes between healthy human individuals. TCRdb keeps only in-frame clones here, not all; method: immunoSEQ multiplex PCR. This sample has fewer than 500,000 clones, with 60% to 80% found just once. Sequenced input: PBMCs. The source of these receptors is a woman in her 40s in good health. Some clones in this sample may be carry-over from other donors' samples. Each CDR3 is given with its conserved first and last residue. D genes are given only for firm matches. The size field is filled for only some rows; it gives once, few, many or a size class.

j_gene | abundance | d_gene | v_gene | CDR3aa | CDR3nt
TRBJ2-3 | NA | NA | TRBV2 | CASRIHGIRVDTQYF | TGTGCCAGCAGGATCCACGGAATTAGGGTTGATACGCAGTATTTT
TRBJ2-5 | NA | NA | TRBV6-5 | CASSSDSLRTQYF | TGTGCCAGCAGTTCCGACTCGTTGCGGACCCAGTACTTC
TRBJ1-3 | NA | NA | TRBV30 | CAWSVAQISGNTIYF | TGTGCCTGGAGTGTAGCACAGATCTCTGGAAACACCATATATTTT
TRBJ2-5 | NA | TRBD2 | TRBV11-3 | CASSPTSGQETQYF | TGTGCCAGCAGCCCTACTAGCGGCCAAGAGACCCAGTACTTC
TRBJ1-3 | NA | NA | TRBV6-1 | CASSEVGTGNTIYF | TGTGCCAGCAGTGAAGTGGGGACTGGAAACACCATATATTTT
TRBJ2-3 | few | NA | TRBV25-1 | CASSHPGLDTQYF | TGTGCCAGCAGTCACCCGGGACTGGATACGCAGTATTTT
TRBJ1-1 | NA | NA | TRBV28 | CASSSGDMGTEAFF | TGTGCCAGCAGTTCCGGGGATATGGGGACTGAAGCTTTCTTT
TRBJ2-2 | NA | NA | TRBV7-2 | CASSLLANTGELFF | TGTGCCAGCAGCTTATTAGCGAACACCGGGGAGCTGTTTTTT
TRBJ2-3 | NA | NA | TRBV6-5 | CASRPGLSTDTQYF | TGTGCCAGCAGACCGGGACTTTCCACAGATACGCAGTATTTT
TRBJ2-6 | NA | NA | TRBV28 | CASSWTASGANVLTF | TGTGCCAGCAGTTGGACGGCTTCTGGGGCCAACGTCCTGACTTTC
TRBJ1-2 | once | TRBD1 | TRBV6-6 | CASRLTRGGNYGYTF | TGTGCCAGCAGGTTAACCAGGGGGGGAAACTATGGCTACACCTTC
TRBJ2-7 | NA | NA | TRBV7-8 | CASSSVGQASYEQYF | TGTGCCAGCAGCTCCGTTGGCCAGGCTTCCTACGAGCAGTACTTC
TRBJ2-3 | NA | NA | TRBV7-9 | CAGIADTQYF | TGTGCCGGAATCGCAGATACGCAGTATTTT
TRBJ1-5 | few | TRBD1 | TRBV28 | CASSEQGALQPQHF | TGTGCCAGCAGTGAACAGGGGGCGCTTCAGCCCCAGCATTTT
TRBJ2-2 | few | TRBD1 | TRBV5-1 | CASSRALGQGITGELFF | TGCGCCAGCAGCCGCGCCCTGGGACAGGGGATCACCGGGGAGCTGTTTTTT
TRBJ2-1 | NA | TRBD2 | TRBV7-3 | CASSSSGGRGEQFF | TGTGCCAGCAGCTCTAGCGGGGGCAGGGGTGAGCAGTTCTTC
TRBJ2-3 | NA | TRBD2 | TRBV18 | CASSPRTSGRTDTQYF | TGTGCCAGCTCACCTAGGACTAGCGGACGCACAGATACGCAGTATTTT
TRBJ2-2 | NA | TRBD1 | TRBV15 | CATSREQQGRLLTGELFF | TGTGCCACCAGCAGAGAACAACAGGGGCGCTTGCTGACCGGGGAGCTGTTTTTT
TRBJ1-4 | NA | NA | TRBV30 | CAWSGNEKLFF | TGTGCCTGGAGTGGTAATGAAAAACTGTTTTTT
TRBJ2-3 | NA | TRBD2 | TRBV6-1 | CASSEGAGGSVGQYF | TGTGCCAGCAGTGAAGGAGCGGGAGGGTCGGTGGGGCAGTATTTT
TRBJ2-5 | NA | TRBD2 | TRBV5-4 | CASSLDLGLAGETQYF | TGTGCCAGCAGCTTGGATTTAGGACTAGCGGGAGAGACCCAGTACTTC
TRBJ2-7 | NA | TRBD2 | TRBV7-3 | CASSLTGTSGNEQYF | TGTGCCAGCAGCTTAACTGGGACTAGCGGCAACGAGCAGTACTTC
TRBJ2-5 | NA | NA | TRBV6-4 | CASSDGRKGGGIQETQYF | TGTGCCAGCAGTGACGGGAGGAAGGGGGGCGGGATTCAGGAGACCCAGTACTTC
TRBJ2-3 | NA | TRBD1 | TRBV5-1 | CASWSTGASTDTQYF | TGCGCCAGCTGGTCCACAGGGGCGAGCACAGATACGCAGTATTTT
TRBJ2-1 | NA | TRBD2 | TRBV7-2 | CASSLAGSGSDKFF | TGTGCCAGCAGCTTAGCTGGTAGCGGGAGTGATAAGTTCTTC
TRBJ1-2 | NA | TRBD1 | TRBV6-6 | CASIGTGDPANYGYTF | TGTGCCAGCATCGGGACAGGGGACCCAGCTAACTATGGCTACACCTTC
TRBJ1-2 | NA | TRBD1 | TRBV28 | CASSTGQGRIGYTF | TGTGCCAGCAGCACGGGACAGGGAAGGATCGGCTACACCTTC
TRBJ2-2 | NA | NA | TRBV5-1 | CASSLARGDRNTGELFF | TGCGCCAGCAGCTTGGCGAGGGGCGACAGGAACACCGGGGAGCTGTTTTTT
TRBJ2-5 | NA | TRBD1 | TRBV2 | CASSVTTGIGETQYF | TGTGCCAGCAGCGTTACGACAGGGATAGGGGAGACCCAGTACTTC
TRBJ1-2 | NA | NA | TRBV6-5 | CASSSADSTYGHTF | TGTGCCAGCAGTTCCGCCGACAGTACCTATGGCCACACCTTC
TRBJ2-1 | NA | NA | TRBV7-9 | CASSFVPLMSNEQFF | TGTGCCAGCAGCTTTGTCCCTTTGATGTCAAATGAGCAGTTCTTC
TRBJ1-1 | few | NA | TRBV10-2 | CASSGIGANTEAFF | TGCGCCAGCAGTGGCATAGGAGCAAACACTGAAGCTTTCTTT
TRBJ2-7 | NA | NA | TRBV30 | CAWSATATNYEQYF | TGTGCCTGGAGTGCGACCGCCACGAACTACGAGCAGTACTTC
TRBJ2-7 | NA | NA | TRBV5-8 | CASSPGEFASEQYF | TGTGCCAGCAGCCCCGGGGAGTTTGCCTCCGAGCAGTACTTC
TRBJ1-5 | NA | TRBD1 | TRBV7-9 | CASSLLDRARQPQHF | TGTGCCAGCAGCTTACTCGACAGGGCTCGACAGCCCCAGCATTTT
TRBJ2-6 | NA | NA | TRBV5-1 | CASSSGGRSGANVLTF | TGCGCCAGCAGCTCCGGGGGGCGCTCTGGGGCCAACGTCCTGACTTTC
TRBJ2-7 | NA | TRBD2 | TRBV2 | CASAPRGGRVPYEQYF | TGTGCCAGCGCGCCCCGGGGCGGGAGGGTCCCCTACGAGCAGTACTTC
TRBJ2-3 | once | NA | TRBV28 | CASSGPGGASTDTQYF | TGTGCCAGCAGTGGCCCCGGAGGGGCTAGCACAGATACGCAGTATTTT
TRBJ2-2 | NA | TRBD2 | TRBV10-3 | CAIGGLDSTGELFF | TGTGCCATCGGGGGACTAGACAGCACCGGGGAGCTGTTTTTT
TRBJ2-7 | NA | TRBD1 | TRBV28 | CASTTGTGWMYEQYF | TGTGCCAGCACCACCGGGACAGGGTGGATGTACGAGCAGTACTTC
TRBJ2-7 | NA | NA | TRBV28 | CASSLAGSSYEQYF | TGTGCCAGCAGTTTAGCAGGGAGTTCCTACGAGCAGTACTTC
TRBJ1-1 | few | TRBD1 | TRBV6-5 | CASSYGTGGTEAFF | TGTGCCAGCAGTTACGGGACAGGGGGCACTGAAGCTTTCTTT
TRBJ2-7 | NA | TRBD2 | TRBV18 | CASSPRTSGRGEQYF | TGTGCCAGCTCACCCCGTACTAGCGGGAGGGGCGAGCAGTACTTC
TRBJ2-5 | NA | NA | TRBV11-2 | CASSLSGLPETQYF | TGTGCCAGCAGCTTAAGTGGACTCCCAGAGACCCAGTACTTC
TRBJ2-2 | NA | TRBD1 | TRBV7-9 | CASSSGQGATGELFF | TGTGCCAGCAGCTCTGGACAGGGGGCCACCGGGGAGCTGTTTTTT
TRBJ1-2 | NA | TRBD1 | TRBV2 | CASSATGGGYGYTF | TGTGCCAGCAGTGCAACAGGGGGCGGCTATGGCTACACCTTC
TRBJ1-4 | once | NA | TRBV2 | CASRGTRQSNEKLFF | TGTGCCAGCAGAGGCACCCGACAGTCTAATGAAAAACTGTTTTTT
TRBJ2-6 | once | NA | TRBV19 | CASSIVRGTGANVLTF | TGTGCCAGTAGTATAGTCCGTGGGACTGGGGCCAACGTCCTGACTTTC
TRBJ2-3 | NA | NA | TRBV28 | CASSLSLGIDTQYF | TGTGCCAGCAGTTTATCGCTAGGTATAGATACGCAGTATTTT
TRBJ2-7 | NA | NA | TRBV5-5 | CASSFIRVAYEQYF | TGTGCCAGCAGCTTTATCAGGGTAGCCTACGAGCAGTACTTC
TRBJ1-4 | many | NA | TRBV7-9 | CASSFINEKLFF | TGTGCCAGCAGCTTCATTAATGAAAAACTGTTTTTT
TRBJ2-1 | NA | TRBD2 | TRBV28 | CASSSGRARVSGGGSYNEQFF | TGTGCCAGCAGTAGTGGGAGGGCCCGCGTTAGCGGGGGGGGCTCCTACAATGAGCAGTTCTTC
TRBJ2-2 | few | TRBD1 | TRBV6-4 | CASSDDRDTGELFF | TGTGCCAGCAGTGACGACAGGGACACCGGGGAGCTGTTTTTT